The 29 T cell receptor beta chains presented below share a single source sample, sequenced in a study of vaccination and CD4 T cells after COVID-19. No cognate antigen is known for these TCRs. Cultured CD4+ T cell DNA was sequenced using the Oncomine TCR Beta short-read assay. TCRdb fed the PCR reads into MiXCR, producing one record per CDR3 protein. The sample gives 15,000 to 20,000 distinct CDR3 sequences, less than 70% of which show up once; roughly 10% is in the top ten. The treatment denotes: roughly ten-day PBMC culture with coronavirus spike peptide pools or control peptides (ViraFEST assay). The sequenced sample was CD4+ T cells from blood, cultured in vitro. The receptors derive from a human donor who had recovered from COVID-19.

V gene TRBV11-3 combines with J gene TRBJ2-1; the D is unclear. This CDR3 spans 16 amino acids. Germline V gives CDR1 SGHNT, CDR2 YENEEA. Trimming pared 0 bases from V and 5 bases from J, leaving 14 bases between. The CDR3 reads CASSLEGRAPNNEQFF. CDR3 in DNA: TGTGCCAGCAGCTTAGAGGGTAGGGCACCTAACAATGAGCAGTTCTTC.

This clonotype was observed a few times. The chain is built from TRBV2 and TRBJ1-1; the D is unclear. V was trimmed by 3 bases and J by 4 bases, leaving 12 bases between them. Germline V CDR1 and CDR2: SNHLY, FYNNEI. The CDR3 contains 14 residues. The CDR3 reads CASSDLGIGTEAFF. The CDR3 nucleotides are TGTGCCAGCAGTGACCTAGGGATAGGCACTGAAGCTTTCTTT.

The chain uses TRBV6-2 or TRBV6-3 and TRBJ2-2, with D hard to call. The CDR3 covers 13 residues. Germline V gives CDR1 MNHEY, CDR2 SVGEGT. The V end was cut by 2 bases, the J end by 4 bases, with 5 bases between. The DNA of the CDR3 is TGTGCCAGCAGTTACCGGCTCACCGGGGAGCTGTTTTTT. As protein: CASSYRLTGELFF.

The CDR3 here is CAISEARAGGLETQYF. CDR3 nucleotides: TGTGCCATCAGTGAGGCCAGGGCGGGAGGCTTAGAGACCCAGTACTTC. The rearrangement links TRBV10-3 to TRBJ2-5, with 8 bases lining up with TRBD2. The CDR3 is 16 residues long. Germline assignment: CDR1 ENHRY and CDR2 SYGVKD. J was trimmed by 4 bases and V by 2 bases; bases with no gene match: 9.

The chain recombines TRBV20-1 with TRBJ1-1; D call uncertain. CDR3 length: 10 amino acids. V was pared by 6 bases and J by 2 bases, with 4 bases between. CDR1 is DFQATT, CDR2 SNEGSKA, per germline (reference sequence). The CDR3 protein is CSATNTEAFF. DNA of the CDR3: TGCAGTGCAACTAACACTGAAGCTTTCTTT.

This chain uses TRBV20-1 with TRBJ2-7; TRBD1 might be the D (5 bases). V dropped 3 bases and J dropped 1 base, with 13 bases sitting between them. The CDR3 covers 14 residues. Germline CDR1 DFQATT, CDR2 SNEGSKA (reference sequence). In nucleotides, the CDR3 is TGCAGTGCTAGTGGGCAGGGCCCATCCTACGAGCAGTACTTC. Encoded protein: CSASGQGPSYEQYF.

This clonotype has just a few counts. The gene calls are TRBV15 and TRBJ2-7, with D perhaps matching TRBD2 (6 bases). The CDR3 is 16 amino acids. Trimming took 0 bases from V and 3 from J, leaving 15 bases between them. Germline CDR1 reads LNHNV; CDR2 reads YYDKDF (reference sequence). The CDR3 sequence is CATSRDLPGVGYEQYF. CDR3 DNA: TGTGCCACCAGCAGAGATCTCCCGGGAGTCGGCTACGAGCAGTACTTC.

This clonotype was picked up one time. The chain couples TRBV20-1 to TRBJ2-3, with D possibly TRBD2 on 5 matching bases. The germline V and J ends were trimmed by 0 bases and 2 bases, with 12 bases remaining between them. The CDR3 is made up of 15 amino acids. In germline, CDR1 is DFQATT, CDR2 SNEGSKA (reference sequence). As DNA, the CDR3 is TGCAGTGCTAGAGACCCTCCGGACTTCACAGATACGCAGTATTTT. Protein: CSARDPPDFTDTQYF.

The rearrangement joins TRBV7-2 to TRBJ2-1; D unresolved. The germline CDR1 and CDR2 sequences are SGHTA and FQGNSA. The CDR3 has 13 residues. The V gene lost 3 bases and the J gene lost 8 bases, with 11 bases spanning the gap. The DNA of the CDR3 is TGTGCCAGCAGCTTTGCCCCGCTCGATGAGCAGTTCTTC. This encodes CASSFAPLDEQFF.

This chain links TRBV7-2 with TRBJ1-1, with 7 positions matching TRBD1. The CDR3 totals 14 residues. Germline lookup yields CDR1 SGHTA and CDR2 FQGNSA. The junction had 3 bases not matched to a gene; V was cut back by 2 bases and J by 3 bases. In DNA, the CDR3 is TGTGCCAGCAGCTTACTCGGACAGGACACTGAAGCTTTCTTT. This codes for CASSLLGQDTEAFF. The full variable domain, completed using reference TRBV7-2 and TRBJ1-1, is GAGVSQSPSNKVTEKGKDVELRCDPISGHTALYWYRQSLGQGLEFLIYFQGNSAPDKSGLPSDRFSAERTGGSVSTLTIQRTQQEDSAVYLCASSLLGQDTEAFFGQGTRLTVV.

This clonotype occurred a few times. The chain is built from TRBV6-1 and TRBJ1-2; D is uncertain. Trimming stripped 9 bases from V and 6 bases from J, with 8 bases between. The CDR3 totals 10 residues. Germline V gives CDR1 MNHNS, CDR2 SASEGT. The CDR3: CASSTDGYTF. The CDR3 DNA sequence: TGTGCCAGTTCGACCGATGGCTACACCTTC.

J is TRBJ1-5 and V is TRBV10-3; 7 bases agree with TRBD1. CDR3 length equals 13 residues. The trim removed 8 bases at V and 4 bases at J, leaving 5 bases unmatched. In germline, CDR1 is ENHRY, CDR2 SYGVKD. CDR3 protein: CAIAGQLNQPQHF. DNA of the CDR3: TGTGCCATCGCGGGACAGCTGAATCAGCCCCAGCATTTT.

The chain combines TRBV20-1 with TRBJ1-4, with D possibly matching TRBD1 (5 bases). V was shortened by 3 bases and J by 4 bases, with 9 bases between the two germline ends. The CDR3 is 13 residues long. The germline gives CDR1 DFQATT, CDR2 SNEGSKA (reference sequence). The DNA of the CDR3 is TGCAGTGCTAGCGGGGGACTTAATGAAAAACTGTTTTTT. Its translation is CSASGGLNEKLFF.

This clonotype occurred a few times. The chain is built from TRBV6-2 or TRBV6-3 and TRBJ1-1; D might be TRBD1 (5 bases). Germline V gene lookup returns CDR1 MNHEY and CDR2 SVGEGT. The CDR3 is made up of 15 amino acids. Trimming took off 2 bases at V and 0 bases at J, with 10 bases between the two ends. Written as DNA, the CDR3 is TGTGCCAGCAGTTACGTGGGACGGCTGAACACTGAAGCTTTCTTT. It encodes CASSYVGRLNTEAFF.

This clonotype was recorded only once. The chain carries TRBV2 and TRBJ2-7; TRBD2 is a possible D gene (5 bases). From germline, CDR1 is SNHLY and CDR2 FYNNEI. Trimming cost V 4 bases and J 1 base, with 14 bases left between them. This CDR3 has 15 amino acids. In nucleotides, the CDR3 is TGTGCCAGCAGTGGAGGTGTCGGGGTATCCTACGAGCAGTACTTC. It yields the protein CASSGGVGVSYEQYF.

V is TRBV20-1 and J is TRBJ1-1; the D gene is possibly TRBD1 (5 bases). V gave up 6 bases and J gave up 1 base, with 12 bases separating them. Germline V lookup: CDR1 DFQATT, CDR2 SNEGSKA (reference sequence). The CDR3 loop spans 13 amino acids. CDR3 protein: CSALGRANTEAFF. In nucleotides, the CDR3 is TGCAGTGCCCTGGGCAGGGCGAACACTGAAGCTTTCTTT.

The J gene is TRBJ1-2, the V gene TRBV7-3; D is unclear. Germline-derived CDR1 and CDR2 are SGHTA and FQGTGA. This CDR3 is 15 amino acids long. Deletions cut 5 bases from V and 3 bases from J, with 16 bases between. DNA of the CDR3: TGTGCCAGCAGCGGATGGGCCCAGAGCGACTATGGCTACACCTTC. It translates to CASSGWAQSDYGYTF.

This CDR3 reads CASSWTLSGGGSGSNYGYTF. In nucleotides, the CDR3 is TGTGCCAGCAGCTGGACCCTGAGCGGGGGCGGATCCGGGTCTAACTATGGCTACACCTTC. The V call is TRBV5-6, the J call TRBJ1-2; tentatively, D is TRBD1 (6 bases). Germline V lookup: CDR1 SGHDT, CDR2 YYEEEE. The CDR3 has 20 residues. Trimming shortened V by 3 bases and J by 0 bases, and 27 bases separated the two germline ends.

This clonotype was seen only a few times. V is TRBV2 and J is TRBJ1-6; 7 bases are a match to TRBD1. Losses at the gene ends were 4 bases for V and 10 bases for J; bases not matched to a gene: 7. CDR3 length equals 14 residues. Germline V gene sequence: CDR1 SNHLY, CDR2 FYNNEI. The CDR3 spells CASSGDRYVSPLHF. DNA for the CDR3: TGTGCCAGCAGTGGGGACAGATATGTGTCACCCCTCCACTTT.

This clonotype has a handful of counts. V and J are TRBV21-1 and TRBJ1-2; the D call in the table, TRBD1, was not verified against the DNA. TRBV21-1 corresponds to a pseudogene. The CDR3 runs to 15 residues. CDR3 in amino acids: CASSNPTGDNYGYTF. CDR3 sequence (DNA): TGTGCCAGCAGCAACCCGACAGGGGATAACTATGGCTACACCTTC.

The rearrangement links TRBV11-2 to TRBJ2-7; D remains ambiguous. Trimming left V 1 base short and J 1 base short, with 11 bases between. CDR3 length: 15 residues. CDR1 and CDR2 (germline): SGHAT, FQNNGV. The CDR3 spells CASSLVSLISYEQYF. CDR3 coding DNA: TGTGCCAGCAGCTTAGTATCGCTGATATCCTACGAGCAGTACTTC.

The rearrangement joins TRBV19 to TRBJ2-5; no firm D call. This CDR3 spans 15 amino acids. CDR1 and CDR2 (germline): LNHDA, SQIVND (reference sequence). V lost 3 bases, J lost 7 bases, and 18 bases lay in between. CDR3 in DNA: TGTGCCAGTAGTATCTTCGCAAAGCCCTTAGGGACCCAGTACTTC. Encoded protein: CASSIFAKPLGTQYF.

The chain combines TRBV19 with TRBJ2-3, with TRBD1 matching over 8 bases. The CDR3 totals 16 residues. The germline V gene has CDR1 LNHDA and CDR2 SQIVND (reference sequence). The ends lost 3 bases at V and 1 base at J; junction bases unmatched: 6. The CDR3 region has the DNA TGTGCCAGTAGTATCCTTCCGGGACAGGGCACAGATACGCAGTATTTT. Protein product: CASSILPGQGTDTQYF. The entire variable domain, with the rest obtained from reference TRBV19 and TRBJ2-3, is as follows: DGGITQSPKYLFRKEGQNVTLSCEQNLNHDAMYWYRQDPGQGLRLIYYSQIVNDFQKGDIAEGYSVSREKKESFPLTVTSAQKNPTAFYLCASSILPGQGTDTQYFGPGTRLTVL.

J is TRBJ1-6 and V is TRBV4-1, with D perhaps TRBD1 (5 bases). Germline assignment: CDR1 MGHRA and CDR2 YSYEKL. With 0 bases removed from V and 6 bases from J, the gap between germline ends came to 18 bases. The CDR3 consists of 18 residues. The chain's CDR3 is CASSQDPWGDRSNSPLHF. Here the CDR3 DNA reads TGCGCCAGCAGCCAAGACCCTTGGGGGGACCGCTCTAATTCACCCCTCCACTTT.

The V gene is TRBV19, the J gene TRBJ2-5; the D gene is possibly TRBD2 (6 bases). The germline V and J ends were trimmed by 1 base and 5 bases, with 14 bases remaining between them. CDR1 is LNHDA, CDR2 SQIVND, per germline (reference sequence). CDR3 length equals 15 residues. The CDR3 loop reads CASSIGGVGGETQYF. CDR3 bases: TGTGCCAGTAGTATAGGGGGGGTTGGCGGCGAGACCCAGTACTTC.

This clonotype was picked up a small number of times. This chain uses TRBV6-2 or TRBV6-3 with TRBJ1-6, with 9 bases lining up with TRBD1. CDR3 size: 15 residues. The V and J ends lost 4 bases and 9 bases, in that order; junction bases with no gene match: 7. CDR1 is MNHEY, CDR2 SVGEGT, per germline. Here the CDR3 reads CASSFLQGAGSPLHF. The CDR3 coding sequence is TGTGCCAGCAGTTTCCTACAGGGGGCAGGTTCACCCCTCCACTTT.

This clonotype was seen a few times. The CDR3 loop is CSAREAPDTQYF. CDR3 sequence (DNA): TGCAGTGCTAGAGAGGCGCCCGATACGCAGTATTTT. The J gene is TRBJ2-3, the V gene TRBV20-1; D unclear. V was shortened by 0 bases and J by 6 bases, with 7 bases between the two germline ends. The CDR3 sequence is 12 residues long. Germline-derived CDR1 and CDR2 are DFQATT and SNEGSKA (reference sequence).

Concerning this clonotype: Mismatch with germline at one junction end may stem from a read error. The chain has TRBV7-7 and TRBJ2-5; a possible D gene is TRBD2 (6 bases). Germline V CDR1 and CDR2: SSHAT, FNYEAQ (reference sequence). The CDR3 has 13 amino acids. The chain's CDR3 is CASTGSAGETQYF. The CDR3 region has the DNA TGTGCTAGCACCGGGAGCGCCGGAGAGACCCAGTACTTC.

The genes are TRBV20-1 and TRBJ2-3; D not resolved. Germline lookup yields CDR1 DFQATT and CDR2 SNEGSKA (reference sequence). This CDR3 is built from 13 residues. V lost 3 bases, J lost 0 bases, and 7 bases lay in between. The CDR3 DNA reads TGCAGTGCTAGGGTGGCTAGCACAGATACGCAGTATTTT. As protein: CSARVASTDTQYF.